This T cell receptor (beta chain) was recorded in a study of radiation and T cells in renal cell carcinoma. Time point of the sample: blood 2 weeks post-SBRT. Stated treatment: 15 Gy SBRT to primary tumor, nephrectomy 4 weeks later. Using immunoSEQ multiplex PCR, the repertoire was profiled, and TCRdb retains in-frame clones only, with some absent. The table includes about 47,000 clones, roughly 78% detected once. CDR3 length equals 16 residues. Germline assignment: CDR1 SGDLS and CDR2 YYNGEE. J was trimmed by 3 bases and V by 3 bases; bases with no gene match: 7. The receptor's source is a woman in her seventies with renal cell carcinoma. Material: blood, obtained from a patient whose treatment included radiotherapy and nephrectomy. The chain employs TRBV9 and TRBJ2-2, with 8 bases fitting TRBD2. CDR3 in amino acids: CASSATGGADTGELFF. In nucleotides, the CDR3 is TGTGCCAGCAGCGCTACCGGGGGGGCGGACACCGGGGAGCTGTTTTTT. Complete variable domain (other parts from reference TRBV9 and TRBJ2-2): DSGVTQTPKHLITATGQRVTLRCSPRSGDLSVYWYQQSLDQGLQFLIQYYNGEERAKGNILERFSAQQFPDLHSELNLSSLELGDSALYFCASSATGGADTGELFFGEGSRLTVL.